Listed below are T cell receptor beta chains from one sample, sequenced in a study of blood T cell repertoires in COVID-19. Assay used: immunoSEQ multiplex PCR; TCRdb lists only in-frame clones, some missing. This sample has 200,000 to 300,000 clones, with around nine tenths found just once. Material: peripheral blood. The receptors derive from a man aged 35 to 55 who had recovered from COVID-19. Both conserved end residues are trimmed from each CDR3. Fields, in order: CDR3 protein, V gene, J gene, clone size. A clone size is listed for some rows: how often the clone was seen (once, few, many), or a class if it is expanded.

CDR3 protein: ASSLMAGDPYNEQF; V gene: TRBV5-6; J gene: TRBJ2-1; clone size: few
CDR3 protein: ASSFTTSGSNYEQY; V gene: TRBV7-2; J gene: TRBJ2-7; clone size: once
CDR3 protein: ASRGGLAFYNTDTQY; V gene: TRBV5-1; J gene: TRBJ2-3; clone size: .
CDR3 protein: ASSFRLGLAGPGI; V gene: TRBV21-1; J gene: TRBJ2-1; clone size: .
CDR3 protein: ASSQETLAGVYNEQF; V gene: TRBV3-1/TRBV3-2; J gene: TRBJ2-1; clone size: .
CDR3 protein: ASSERVRAGPNTGELF; V gene: TRBV6-1; J gene: TRBJ2-2; clone size: .
CDR3 protein: ASSIVGGRGTDTQY; V gene: TRBV19; J gene: TRBJ2-3; clone size: .
CDR3 protein: SASGVTGLLPSTDTQY; V gene: TRBV20-1; J gene: TRBJ2-3; clone size: .
CDR3 protein: ASSQQRGGYEQY; V gene: TRBV14; J gene: TRBJ2-7; clone size: .
CDR3 protein: ASKTTGPGNTIY; V gene: TRBV13; J gene: TRBJ1-3; clone size: once
CDR3 protein: AINEQGGNEQF; V gene: TRBV10-3; J gene: TRBJ2-1; clone size: .
CDR3 protein: ASGEGGRETQY; V gene: TRBV11-2; J gene: TRBJ2-5; clone size: .
CDR3 protein: ASSLVASGRPQTYEQY; V gene: TRBV7-2; J gene: TRBJ2-7; clone size: .
CDR3 protein: ASSSSGSLFNEQF; V gene: TRBV5-1; J gene: TRBJ2-1; clone size: .
CDR3 protein: ASSPRPELTQY; V gene: TRBV19; J gene: TRBJ2-5; clone size: .
CDR3 protein: ASSYDTGFGNTIY; V gene: TRBV7-8; J gene: TRBJ1-3; clone size: .
CDR3 protein: ASSTVGREAQY; V gene: TRBV19; J gene: TRBJ2-3; clone size: .
CDR3 protein: ASSLQGANSPLH; V gene: TRBV14; J gene: TRBJ1-6; clone size: .
CDR3 protein: ASSVAGGRAGNEQF; V gene: TRBV9; J gene: TRBJ2-1; clone size: once
CDR3 protein: ASSHISGRNSYNEQF; V gene: TRBV14; J gene: TRBJ2-1; clone size: .
CDR3 protein: ASSLPGQGNYGYT; V gene: TRBV6-2/TRBV6-3; J gene: TRBJ1-2; clone size: .
CDR3 protein: ASSLLVSNEQF; V gene: TRBV12-3/TRBV12-4; J gene: TRBJ2-1; clone size: .
CDR3 protein: AISGSWDSSYEQY; V gene: TRBV10-3; J gene: TRBJ2-7; clone size: .
CDR3 protein: ASSLAGDQETQY; V gene: TRBV5-1; J gene: TRBJ2-5; clone size: .
CDR3 protein: ASSLVTGSVSAF; V gene: TRBV13; J gene: TRBJ1-1; clone size: .
CDR3 protein: ASSLDGASGRHTQY; V gene: TRBV11-2; J gene: TRBJ2-3; clone size: .
CDR3 protein: ASSQQELTDTQY; V gene: TRBV4-1; J gene: TRBJ2-3; clone size: few
CDR3 protein: ASSFKLAGLVGELF; V gene: TRBV7-2; J gene: TRBJ2-2; clone size: .
CDR3 protein: ASSLTSGGLSYEQY; V gene: TRBV5-1; J gene: TRBJ2-7; clone size: .
CDR3 protein: ASNSGTRTYEQY; V gene: TRBV19; J gene: TRBJ2-7; clone size: .
CDR3 protein: ASSASTSWAGEQF; V gene: TRBV2; J gene: TRBJ2-1; clone size: .
CDR3 protein: ASSEGLRGNQPQH; V gene: TRBV2; J gene: TRBJ1-5; clone size: .
CDR3 protein: ASTDSQPQPQH; V gene: TRBV28; J gene: TRBJ1-5; clone size: once
CDR3 protein: ASSLRSGGSSNTQY; V gene: TRBV7-2; J gene: TRBJ2-3; clone size: .
CDR3 protein: ASSGRRGNPNEQF; V gene: TRBV9; J gene: TRBJ2-1; clone size: .
CDR3 protein: ASSTPGQGAYGELF; V gene: TRBV6-2/TRBV6-3; J gene: TRBJ2-2; clone size: .
CDR3 protein: ASSTSGGRNTQY; V gene: TRBV7-3; J gene: TRBJ2-3; clone size: .